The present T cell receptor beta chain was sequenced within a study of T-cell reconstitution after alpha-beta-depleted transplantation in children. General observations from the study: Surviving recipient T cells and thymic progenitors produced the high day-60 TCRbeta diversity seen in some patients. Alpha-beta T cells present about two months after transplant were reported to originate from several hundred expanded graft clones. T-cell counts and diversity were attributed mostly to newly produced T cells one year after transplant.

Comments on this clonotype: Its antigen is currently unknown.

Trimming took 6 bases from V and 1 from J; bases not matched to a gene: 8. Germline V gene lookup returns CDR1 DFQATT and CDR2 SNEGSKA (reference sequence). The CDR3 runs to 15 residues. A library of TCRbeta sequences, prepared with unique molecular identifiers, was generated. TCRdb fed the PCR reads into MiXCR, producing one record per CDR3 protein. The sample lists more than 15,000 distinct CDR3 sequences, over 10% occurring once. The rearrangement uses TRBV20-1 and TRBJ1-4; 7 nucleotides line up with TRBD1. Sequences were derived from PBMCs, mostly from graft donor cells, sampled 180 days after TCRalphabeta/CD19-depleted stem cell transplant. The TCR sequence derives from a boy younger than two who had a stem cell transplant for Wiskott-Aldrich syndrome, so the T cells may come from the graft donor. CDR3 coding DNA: TGCAGTGCGACCCGGGACAGCGGAACTAATGAAAAACTGTTTTTT. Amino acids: CSATRDSGTNEKLFF.